What follows describes a single T cell receptor (beta chain). Its target is unknown. An end of the junction differs from the germline gene, which may be a read error. Other DNA sequences within the sample encode an identical CDR3. This specimen belongs to a study of cytomegalovirus exposure and HLA in healthy donors. Study-wide results and caveats: Later work showed greater clonal expansion in HLA-associated TCR beta chains than in equally common others.

PCR was performed using 60 Vbeta and 13 Jbeta primers. Assay: immunoSEQ multiplex PCR; the TCRdb copy retains only in-frame clones and omits some. Here the sample spans about 120,000 clones, around three quarters being singletons. The CDR3 has 15 residues. From germline, CDR1 is MNHEY and CDR2 SVGAGI. The chain uses TRBV6-5 and TRBJ2-7, with D possibly matching TRBD1 (6 bases). The TCR originated in a man aged 25-40 years in good health and CMV-seropositive. Sequenced material: PBMCs. The CDR3 DNA reads as TGTGCCAGCAGCTCAGAGGGGGACGGCACCTACGAACAGTACTTC. This encodes CASSSEGDGTYEQYF.